Below, one T cell receptor beta chain is given with its context. Its antigen remains unknown. The data originate from a study of cytomegalovirus exposure and HLA in healthy donors. Study-wide results and caveats: What was likely a sequencing artifact was a cluster of highly shared sequence variants.

Trimming removed 1 base at V and 14 bases at J, with 12 bases between. The germline V gene has CDR1 SGHTA and CDR2 FQGTGA. This CDR3 spans 12 amino acids. CMV serostatus was not recorded for this donor. This PCR relied on a set of 60 Vbeta primers and 13 Jbeta primers. The assay was immunoSEQ multiplex PCR, and TCRdb's table has in-frame clones only and misses some. Of 80,000 to 100,000 clones in the sample, about four fifths were seen once. This sequence joins TRBV7-3 and TRBJ2-1; D may be TRBD1 (6 bases). The TCR originated in a human donor in good health. Sequencing used PBMCs. The DNA of the CDR3 is TGTGCCAGCAGCTTAAGCGACGGGACAAAGTTCTTC. It translates to CASSLSDGTKFF.